This is a list of T cell receptor beta chains from one sample in a study of T cell repertoires in cytomegalovirus infection. TCRdb redid the calling of the reads with MiXCR, one entry per CDR3 protein. The sample yields just under 550,000 distinct CDR3 sequences, roughly 29% seen once. What was sequenced was PBMCs. Receptors originate from a human donor in good health (CMV status not recorded). Some clones in this sample may be carry-over from other donors' samples. CDR3s include the opening cysteine and the closing phenylalanine or tryptophan. The D gene is left open where the match is weak. A row's size may be missing; if present it is once, few, many or a size class.

j_gene,v_gene,abundance,d_gene,CDR3nt,CDR3aa
TRBJ2-3,TRBV20-1,NA,TRBD2,TGCAGTGCTAGAACTCTAGCGGGCACAGATACGCAGTATTTT,CSARTLAGTDTQYF
TRBJ2-6,TRBV6-1,few,NA,TGTGCCAGCAGTGAACCGCGTGGAAGGGCCAACGTCCTGACTTTC,CASSEPRGRANVLTF
TRBJ2-5,TRBV7-6,NA,NA,TGTGCCAGCAGCCACGCAGCCAGGGAGACCCAGTACTTC,CASSHAARETQYF
TRBJ1-1,TRBV6-5,NA,NA,TGTGCCAGCAGTTACTTCGGATCTGAAGCTTTCTTT,CASSYFGSEAFF
TRBJ1-1,TRBV7-9,few,NA,TGTGCCAGCAGCCTCGCTCCCTGGGGTGAAGCTTTCTTT,CASSLAPWGEAFF
TRBJ2-1,TRBV11-3,NA,TRBD2,TGTGCCAGCAGCGCCGGAGCGGGGTGGAATGAGCAGTTCTTC,CASSAGAGWNEQFF
TRBJ2-2,TRBV19,few,NA,TGTGCCAGTAGTATTTGGGTAAAGTCGGCCGGGGAGCTGTTTTTT,CASSIWVKSAGELFF
TRBJ1-6,TRBV7-3,NA,TRBD1,TGTGCCAGCAGCACCGGGACAGATAATTCACCCCTCCACTTT,CASSTGTDNSPLHF
TRBJ2-7,TRBV5-1,NA,NA,TGCGCCAGCAGCTTGCACTCCGTAAACATCTACGAGCAGTACTTC,CASSLHSVNIYEQYF
TRBJ2-1,TRBV24-1,NA,NA,TGTGCCACCAGTGGGGGATATGAGCAGTTCTTC,CATSGGYEQFF
TRBJ2-5,TRBV11-2,many,TRBD1,TGTGCCAGCAGCCCAGGGACAGGGACGTACCAAGAGACCCAGTACTTC,CASSPGTGTYQETQYF
TRBJ1-1,TRBV19,once,NA,TGTGCCAGTAGTATCTCAGACTTCGCGGAGGGGGGAGCTTTCTTT,CASSISDFAEGGAFF
TRBJ2-5,TRBV20-1,few,NA,TGCAGTGCTAGATCGAGGGAGACCCAGTACTTC,CSARSRETQYF
TRBJ2-6,TRBV27,few,NA,TGTGCCAGCAGTTTATCTCCCGGAGGCTCTGGGGCCAACGTCCTGACTTTC,CASSLSPGGSGANVLTF
TRBJ2-5,TRBV3-1,NA,NA,TGTGCCAGCAGCCAAGGGTTTGGGGAGACCCAGTACTTC,CASSQGFGETQYF
TRBJ2-6,TRBV2,NA,NA,TGTGCCAGCAGTGACAGGGGAACCTCTGGGGCCAACGTCCTGACTTTC,CASSDRGTSGANVLTF
TRBJ2-2,TRBV11-1,NA,NA,TGTGCCAGCACCTACGTGACAGTGACTACCGGGGAGCTGTTTTTT,CASTYVTVTTGELFF
TRBJ1-4,TRBV12-3/TRBV12-4,few,NA,TGTGCCAGCAGTCTATCCGGGACTCAAGCCGAAAAACTGTTTTTT,CASSLSGTQAEKLFF
TRBJ1-5,TRBV2,NA,NA,TGTGCCAGCAGTGGAGGGACGGTTAGCAATCAGCCCCAGCATTTT,CASSGGTVSNQPQHF
TRBJ2-5,TRBV15,NA,NA,TGTGCCACCAGCAGGACTAGACTTTCTGGAGAGACCCAGTACTTC,CATSRTRLSGETQYF
TRBJ1-2,TRBV19,few,NA,TGTGCCACCGCCTATCGGGCGGCCAGTGGCTACACCTTC,CATAYRAASGYTF
TRBJ1-1,TRBV12-3/TRBV12-4,many,NA,TGTGCCAGCAGTTTAGCTGTATTGGGGGTGGGGAACACTGAAGCTTTCTTT,CASSLAVLGVGNTEAFF
TRBJ1-6,TRBV5-3,NA,NA,TGTGCCAGCAGCCGGGATACAACCAGCGGTTCACCCCTCCACTTT,CASSRDTTSGSPLHF
TRBJ1-5,TRBV6-1,few,NA,TGTGCCAGCAAGCTAGTCGGTCAGCCCCAGCATTTT,CASKLVGQPQHF
TRBJ2-3,TRBV12-5,NA,TRBD2,TGTGCTAGTGGTTTGGTTGTAGCGGGAGGAGATACGCAGTATTTT,CASGLVVAGGDTQYF
TRBJ1-2,TRBV6-6,NA,TRBD1,TGTGCCAGCAGTGACTTCAGACAGGGCCCAGGAGGCGACACCTTC,CASSDFRQGPGGDTF
TRBJ1-6,TRBV14,NA,NA,TGTGCCAGCAGCCAACTCTTTGCCTCACCCCTCCACTTT,CASSQLFASPLHF
TRBJ2-7,TRBV20-1,NA,NA,TGCAGTGCTAGCTACGAGCAGTACTTC,CSASYEQYF